This is a list of T cell receptor beta chains from one sample in a study of T cell responses to AZD1222 COVID-19 vaccine. Measured with immunoSEQ multiplex PCR; TCRdb has only the in-frame clones, and not every one. The data hold 95,000 to 150,000 clones, with about 90% observed a single time. The input for sequencing was peripheral blood, taken 28 days after the second AZD1222 dose. All receptors derive from an adult who received the AZD1222 COVID-19 vaccine. Both conserved end residues are part of each CDR3. The D gene is left open where the match is weak. Not all rows give a size; the values are once, few, many and, for expanded clones, a class.

D	J	size	V	DNA	CDR3
.	TRBJ1-5	.	TRBV6-5	TGTGCCAGCAGTTACTCGTTCTACCAGCCCCAGCATTTT	CASSYSFYQPQHF
TRBD1	TRBJ1-2	.	TRBV4-1	TGCGCCAGCAGCCAAGCTGGGACAGGCGCCCGATATGGCTACACCTTC	CASSQAGTGARYGYTF
.	TRBJ1-5	.	TRBV16	TGTGCCAGCAGCCATTATACAGGACCCCAACCCCAGCATTTT	CASSHYTGPQPQHF
.	TRBJ1-1	.	TRBV7-9	TGTGCCAGCAGCCAAAATCAGGGTAAGGCCACTGAAGCTTTCTTT	CASSQNQGKATEAFF
TRBD2	TRBJ2-3	.	TRBV19	TGTGCCAGTAGTATACTAGCGGACCTGAGCACAGATACGCAGTATTTT	CASSILADLSTDTQYF
TRBD2	TRBJ2-1	.	TRBV7-2	TGTGCCAGCAGCTTAGTACGACTAGCGGGAGGTGGGGATGAGCAGTTCTTC	CASSLVRLAGGGDEQFF
.	TRBJ2-1	.	TRBV12-3/TRBV12-4	TGTGCCAGCACCCTCGCCGTGGGGGAGCAGTTCTTC	CASTLAVGEQFF
TRBD1	TRBJ2-7	once	TRBV6-5	TGTGCCAGCAGTCTGCGACAGGGCCAATACGAGCAGTACTTC	CASSLRQGQYEQYF
TRBD1	TRBJ1-2	.	TRBV19	TGTGCCAGTAGTAACCACAGGGGTGAGAACTATGGTTACACCTTC	CASSNHRGENYGYTF
TRBD1	TRBJ2-7	.	TRBV6-2/TRBV6-3	TGTGCCAGCAGTTACAGTCTCGGGACAGGGACCTACGAGCAGTACTTC	CASSYSLGTGTYEQYF
.	TRBJ1-2	.	TRBV29-1	TGCAGCGTTGTAGGGGACTATGGCTACACCTTC	CSVVGDYGYTF
.	TRBJ1-2	once	TRBV2	TGTGCCAGCACCCCGAGCCTCAACTATGGCTACACCTTC	CASTPSLNYGYTF
TRBD2	TRBJ2-2	once	TRBV15	TGTGCCACCAGCAGGGAGATGTCGCGAGCGGGACGGAACACCGGGGAGCTGTTTTTT	CATSREMSRAGRNTGELFF
TRBD1	TRBJ2-5	once	TRBV5-5	TGTGCCAGCAGCTTGGCAGGGGGCGAGACCCAGTACTTC	CASSLAGGETQYF
TRBD1	TRBJ1-1	.	TRBV2	TGTGCCAGCAGCCTGACAGGGGATTACACTGAAGCTTTCTTT	CASSLTGDYTEAFF
TRBD1	TRBJ1-5	.	TRBV28	TGTGCCAGCAGTTTACCGGGACAGGGGAGCGTTCAGCCCCAGCATTTT	CASSLPGQGSVQPQHF
.	TRBJ1-2	.	TRBV6-2/TRBV6-3	TGTGCCAGCAGCGACAGACTCTATGGCTACACCTTC	CASSDRLYGYTF
.	TRBJ1-1	.	TRBV19	TGTGCCAGTAGCTATGTGGGGGCCTTGAACACTGAAGCTTTCTTT	CASSYVGALNTEAFF
.	TRBJ2-3	.	TRBV5-1	TGCGCCAGCAGCTTGGTCTCAGACCTTCTGGATACGCAGTATTTT	CASSLVSDLLDTQYF
.	TRBJ1-2	.	TRBV28	TGTGCCAGCAGTTTAGGGGACTCTGGCTATGGCTACACCTTC	CASSLGDSGYGYTF
TRBD2	TRBJ2-7	.	TRBV6-5	TGTGCCAGCACCCCGCGGGGGGAATCCTACGAGCAGTACTTC	CASTPRGESYEQYF
TRBD2	TRBJ2-3	.	TRBV7-2	TGTGCCAGCAGCTTACTAGCGGGGGGAGGTGCAGATACGCAGTATTTT	CASSLLAGGGADTQYF
TRBD1	TRBJ1-2	.	TRBV11-2	TGTGCCAGCAGCCCGTGGACAGGGGGCAATGGCTACACCTTC	CASSPWTGGNGYTF
TRBD1	TRBJ1-5	.	TRBV5-1	TGCGCCAGCAGCGAAGGGACAGGGGGATTGCCCCAGCATTTT	CASSEGTGGLPQHF
TRBD1	TRBJ2-3	.	TRBV28	TGTGCCAGCAGTTCCCGGACAGGGGTTACGGATACGCAGTATTTT	CASSSRTGVTDTQYF
TRBD1	TRBJ2-7	.	TRBV7-9	TGTGCCAGCAGCTTTAGGGACAGAAACTACGAGCAGTACTTC	CASSFRDRNYEQYF
.	TRBJ1-2	once	TRBV6-9	TGTGCCAGCAGTTATTCAGCCCCTGACAGTACGAACTATGGCTACACCTTC	CASSYSAPDSTNYGYTF
.	TRBJ2-1	.	TRBV3-1/TRBV3-2	TGTGCCAGCAGCCAAGGGGGAGTGGGGCAGTTCTTC	CASSQGGVGQFF
TRBD1	TRBJ2-2	few	TRBV27	TGTGCCAGCACCCTGGGACAGGGGGCGTCCGGGGAGCTGTTTTTT	CASTLGQGASGELFF
TRBD1	TRBJ2-3	.	TRBV19	TGTGCCAGTAGTCTTGGACAGGGAAGGCGGTGGACAGATACGCAGTATTTT	CASSLGQGRRWTDTQYF
TRBD2	TRBJ2-1	once	TRBV2	TGTGCCAGCAGTAAGACTAGCGGGAGCTCCTACAATGAGCAGTTCTTC	CASSKTSGSSYNEQFF
.	TRBJ1-1	.	TRBV2	TGTGCCAGCAGTGCCCAAATTAACACTGAAGCTTTCTTT	CASSAQINTEAFF
.	TRBJ2-1	.	TRBV7-2	TGTGCCAGCAGCTTAGAGGGGGGGCGCGGCAATGAGCAGTTCTTC	CASSLEGGRGNEQFF